This TCR beta chain was observed in a study of shared clonotypes between healthy human individuals. Study findings and constraints: In a few donors, around 5% of naive CD4 clonotypes appeared in common.

This clone has only one observation. Its antigen is unidentified. Trimming took 2 bases from V and 4 from J; bases not matched to a gene: 9. Germline V lookup: CDR1 GTSNPN, CDR2 SVGIG (reference sequence). This CDR3 contains 16 residues. As originally analysed: Filtering differed because ImmunoSEQ produced junction-only sequences that carried no quality scores. The method was immunoSEQ multiplex PCR; TCRdb's version includes in-frame clones alone and lacks a portion of them. V, J and clone size derive from that table, while D and trimming were established from the DNA sequence. The sample consists of 2 million to 2.5 million clones, approximately 93% of them appearing once.

Source material: naive CD4+ T cells from PBMCs. Indicated subset: CD45RA+ positively selected. The chain uses TRBV30 and TRBJ2-3, with TRBD2 identical over 10 bases. The receptor's source is a man between 18 and 35 years old in good health. Some clones in this sample may be carry-over from other donors' samples. CDR3 in DNA: TGTGCCTGGAGTCCTAGCGGGAGCGCCTTCGCAGATACGCAGTATTTT. This sequence encodes CAWSPSGSAFADTQYF.